One T cell receptor (beta chain) is described in this entry. Some clones are missing from TCRdb's copy, which holds only in-frame ones; the method was immunoSEQ multiplex PCR. The table lists about 45,000 clones, approximately 83% of them singletons. The data were obtained in a study of blood T cell repertoires in COVID-19. Overall study context: Collection of acute and convalescent COVID-19 samples took place in the United States, Italy and Spain. PBMCs, B-cell-depleted T cells, or T cells were the source of the cDNA or gDNA that made up the material.

There are 14 residues in the CDR3. V lost 5 bases, J lost 1 base, and 4 bases stayed unmatched. The germline gives CDR1 SGHAT, CDR2 FQNNGV. J is TRBJ2-5 and V is TRBV11-2; 7 bases align to TRBD2. The source material was peripheral blood. The source is a man at least 80 years old in a cohort sampled during active COVID-19. The CDR3 spells CASSPSGGQETQYF. CDR3 in DNA: TGTGCCAGCAGCCCTAGCGGTGGCCAAGAGACCCAGTACTTC.